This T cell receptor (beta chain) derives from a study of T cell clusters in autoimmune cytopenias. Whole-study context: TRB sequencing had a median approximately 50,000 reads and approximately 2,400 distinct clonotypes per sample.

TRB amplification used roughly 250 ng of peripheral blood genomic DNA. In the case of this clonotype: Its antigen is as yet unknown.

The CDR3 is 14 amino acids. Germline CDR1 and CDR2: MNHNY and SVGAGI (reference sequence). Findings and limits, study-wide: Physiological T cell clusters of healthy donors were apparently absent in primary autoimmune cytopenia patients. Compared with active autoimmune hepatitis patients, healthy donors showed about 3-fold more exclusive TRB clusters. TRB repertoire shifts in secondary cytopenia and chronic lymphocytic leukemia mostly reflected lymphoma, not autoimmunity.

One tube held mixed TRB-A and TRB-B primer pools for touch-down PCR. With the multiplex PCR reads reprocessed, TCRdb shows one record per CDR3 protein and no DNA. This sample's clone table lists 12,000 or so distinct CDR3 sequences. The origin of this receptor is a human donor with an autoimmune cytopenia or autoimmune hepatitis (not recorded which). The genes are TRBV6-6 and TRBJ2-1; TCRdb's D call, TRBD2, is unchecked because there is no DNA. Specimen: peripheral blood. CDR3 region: CASRGSGRHNEQFF.